Shown below are 28 T cell receptor beta chains from a single sample sequenced in a study of T cell responses to AZD1222 COVID-19 vaccine (dated by TCRdb to 2020 to 2022). Libraries were built with the immunoSEQ multiplex PCR assay. TCRdb provides this immuneACCESS table in a form limited to in-frame rearrangements. Some clones are lacking; in checked studies, under half of them reflect an unresolved V gene, and why the rest are absent is not known. The sample records roughly 140,000 clones, 80% to 90% of which are singletons. The ten biggest clones cover 6.9% of the sample. The intended sense of this specimen's time point label: sample from adult after SARS-CoV-2 infection, after symptom onset. The specimen was peripheral blood, collected after recovery from COVID-19. These receptors were collected from an adult who had recovered from COVID-19.

This chain uses TRBV11-2 with TRBJ1-2; 10 nucleotides line up with TRBD1. V lost 3 bases and J lost 8; bases outside the gene matches: 9. The CDR3 totals 15 residues. CDR1 and CDR2 (germline): SGHAT, FQNNGV. This chain's CDR3 is CASSLSGTGDSGYTF. The DNA of the CDR3 is TGTGCCAGCAGCTTGAGCGGGACAGGGGATTCGGGCTACACCTTC. The full variable domain, its missing parts supplied by reference TRBV11-2 and TRBJ1-2, is EAGVAQSPRYKIIEKRQSVAFWCNPISGHATLYWYQQILGQGPKLLIQFQNNGVVDDSQLPKDRFSAERLKGVDSTLKIQPAKLEDSAVYLCASSLSGTGDSGYTFGSGTRLTVV.

This chain connects TRBV29-1 to TRBJ2-4, with 9 bases identical to TRBD2. CDR3 length: 15 residues. After removal of 1 base from V and 10 bases from J, the junction contained 11 bases not matched to a gene. CDR1 is SQVTM and CDR2 is ANQGSEA in the germline V gene. The CDR3 reads CSVEGLAGRGVIQYF. In DNA, the CDR3 is TGCAGCGTTGAAGGCCTAGCGGGACGAGGTGTGATTCAGTACTTC.

The chain couples TRBV5-4 to TRBJ2-7; tentatively, D is TRBD1 or TRBD2 (5 bases each). CDR1 is SGHNT and CDR2 is YYREEE in the germline V gene (reference sequence). The CDR3 consists of 14 residues. The V end was cut by 0 bases, the J end by 6 bases, with 13 bases between. CDR3 sequence reads: CASSLASGRPEQYF. In DNA, the CDR3 is TGTGCCAGCAGCTTGGCCTCAGGGAGACCCGAGCAGTACTTC.

This sequence joins TRBV7-6 and TRBJ2-3; possibly TRBD1 or TRBD2 for D (6 bases each). The CDR3 extends over 14 amino acids. V lost 5 bases, J lost 3 bases, and 12 bases lay in between. The V gene's germline CDR1 is SGHVS and CDR2 FNYEAQ. DNA for the CDR3: TGTGCCAGCAGCCGATCGGGGGCAACAGATACGCAGTATTTT. Its translation: CASSRSGATDTQYF.

The chain joins TRBV27 to TRBJ2-1; TRBD2 agrees at 7 bases. CDR1 is MNHEY, CDR2 SMNVEV, per germline (reference sequence). The CDR3 sequence is 16 residues long. Trimming took 0 bases from V and 4 from J; bases not matched to a gene: 6. The CDR3 DNA reads TGTGCCAGCAGTTTATCGGTGGGGGGGTTTTACAATGAGCAGTTCTTC. Translated, it gives CASSLSVGGFYNEQFF.

The chain employs TRBV7-3 and TRBJ2-2; 11 bases map to TRBD2. From germline, CDR1 is SGHTA and CDR2 FQGTGA. The CDR3 spans 17 residues. V lost 5 bases to trimming and J lost 4 bases; unmatched junction nucleotides: 9. CDR3 protein: CASSVPSGLAVTGELFF. The CDR3, as DNA: TGTGCCAGCAGCGTACCCTCGGGACTAGCGGTCACCGGGGAGCTGTTTTTT.

The chain recombines TRBV7-2 with TRBJ2-5; D not certain. The CDR3 has 15 amino acids. CDR1 and CDR2 from the germline V gene are SGHTA and FQGNSA. Trimming removed 2 bases at V and 5 bases at J, with 15 bases between. For the CDR3, the DNA is TGTGCCAGCAGCTTAAACAGCATCTTGAGCGAGACCCAGTACTTC. Amino acids: CASSLNSILSETQYF.

The rearrangement links TRBV5-8 to TRBJ1-1; tentative D call: TRBD1 (5 bases). Trimming left V 3 bases short and J 1 base short, with 19 bases between. CDR3 length: 17 residues. The germline gives CDR1 SGHTS, CDR2 YDEGEE. The CDR3 DNA follows: TGTGCCAGCAGCTGGAGAAGGGGACGGGGCCCGAACACTGAAGCTTTCTTT. Protein: CASSWRRGRGPNTEAFF.

The CDR3 loop reads CASSPYLRGGQETQYF. In DNA form, the CDR3 reads TGTGCCAGCAGCCCTTACCTTCGGGGCGGTCAAGAGACCCAGTACTTC. This chain connects TRBV7-2 to TRBJ2-5; D might be TRBD1 or TRBD2, each matching 5 bases. V lost 5 bases, J lost 2 bases, and 18 bases lay in between. This CDR3 has 16 amino acids. Germline CDR1 reads SGHTA; CDR2 reads FQGNSA. Drawing the rest from reference TRBV7-2 and TRBJ2-5, the complete variable domain is GAGVSQSPSNKVTEKGKDVELRCDPISGHTALYWYRQSLGQGLEFLIYFQGNSAPDKSGLPSDRFSAERTGGSVSTLTIQRTQQEDSAVYLCASSPYLRGGQETQYFGPGTRLLVL.

The chain recombines TRBV5-6 with TRBJ2-7, with D perhaps matching TRBD2 (5 bases). V was trimmed by 0 bases and J by 5 bases, leaving 9 bases between them. Germline CDR1 is SGHDT and CDR2 is YYEEEE. The CDR3 has 13 residues. CDR3 sequence reads: CASSLGPRDEQYF. The CDR3 bases are TGTGCCAGCAGCTTGGGACCGAGGGACGAGCAGTACTTC.

The CDR3 reads CASSRGRNTGELFF. As DNA, the CDR3 is TGTGCCAGCAGCCGGGGCAGGAACACCGGGGAGCTGTTTTTT. The chain combines TRBV9 with TRBJ2-2, with D tentatively TRBD1 or TRBD2 (5 bases each). Trimming removed 4 bases at V and 1 base at J, with 8 bases between. Looked up from germline, CDR1 is SGDLS and CDR2 is YYNGEE. This CDR3 contains 14 residues.

In its sample, this clone was seen once. V is TRBV27 and J is TRBJ2-7, with 11 bases lining up with TRBD1. The J segment lost 2 bases and the V segment lost 5 bases, leaving 5 bases of the junction unmatched. The CDR3 spans 15 residues. Per the germline V gene, CDR1 is MNHEY and CDR2 is SMNVEV (reference sequence). The CDR3: CASSQRGQGAYEQYF. DNA for the CDR3: TGTGCCAGCAGTCAGCGGGGACAGGGGGCCTACGAGCAGTACTTC.

V usage is TRBV3-1 (or the pseudogene TRBV3-2) and J usage is TRBJ2-7, with D tentatively TRBD1 (11 bases). Germline assignment: CDR1 LGHDT and CDR2 YNNKEL (reference sequence). This CDR3 has 17 residues. The ends were cut back, 4 bases at V and 10 bases at J, with 29 bases in the middle. For the CDR3, the DNA is TGTGCCAGCAGCCGGGACAGGGGGTCTAGCGGGAGATCCGAACAGTACTTC. Translated: CASSRDRGSSGRSEQYF.

The chain couples TRBV18 to TRBJ2-1, with TRBD2 matching 7 bases. CDR3 length equals 15 residues. The junction had 4 bases not matched to a gene; V was cut back by 3 bases and J by 2 bases. Germline CDR1 reads KGHSH; CDR2 reads LQKENI. The DNA for the CDR3 is TGTGCCAGCTCACCCGGGAGGTCCCCCTACAATGAGCAGTTCTTC. This sequence encodes CASSPGRSPYNEQFF.

V is TRBV23-1 and J is TRBJ2-3; 11 positions match TRBD2. TRBV23-1 is known as an ORF, though its function is uncertain. V gave up 7 bases and J gave up 1 base; unmatched junction bases: 7. This CDR3 region has 16 residues. This CDR3 is CASIRIAGGGTDTQYF. The CDR3 DNA follows: TGCGCCAGCATCAGGATAGCGGGAGGGGGCACAGATACGCAGTATTTT.

The V gene is TRBV6-1, the J gene TRBJ2-5; D not certain. Germline V CDR1 and CDR2: MNHNS, SASEGT. With 1 base removed from V and 4 bases from J, the gap between germline ends came to 10 bases. The CDR3 loop spans 14 amino acids. CDR3 residues: CASSEVRRRETQYF. As DNA, the CDR3 is TGTGCCAGCAGTGAAGTCCGTAGGAGAGAGACCCAGTACTTC.

The chain employs TRBV3-1 (or the pseudogene TRBV3-2) and TRBJ1-2; D remains ambiguous. V dropped 1 base and J dropped 6 bases, with 9 bases sitting between them. The CDR3 loop spans 13 amino acids. The germline V gene encodes CDR1 LGHDT and CDR2 YNNKEL (reference sequence). For the CDR3, the DNA is TGTGCCAGCAGCCAAGGGGAGAGACATGGCTACACCTTC. Residues: CASSQGERHGYTF.

This sequence joins TRBV4-3 and TRBJ1-4; a weak D match, TRBD1 (5 bases). Trimming left V 0 bases short and J 10 bases short, with 12 bases between. CDR1 is LGHNA, CDR2 YSLEER, per germline. The CDR3 has 14 residues. The chain's CDR3 is CASSQEGRGTKLFF. The CDR3 region has the DNA TGCGCCAGCAGCCAAGAAGGGAGAGGGACAAAACTGTTTTTT.

In DNA, the CDR3 is TGTGCCAGTAGCCCCGGGGGGACAACCTACGAGCAGTACTTC. Its protein is CASSPGGTTYEQYF. The rearrangement joins TRBV19 to TRBJ2-7; D might be TRBD2 (7 bases). The CDR3 runs to 14 residues. Between the trimmed V and J ends, which lost 6 bases and 2 bases, there was a span of 14 bases. Germline V gene sequence: CDR1 LNHDA, CDR2 SQIVND (reference sequence).

The gene calls are TRBV25-1 and TRBJ2-1; 10 nucleotides match TRBD2. Trimming at V came to 5 bases and at J to 6 bases, leaving 7 bases not matched to a gene. Germline assignment: CDR1 MGHDK and CDR2 SYGVNS. The CDR3 length is 15 residues. The CDR3 loop is CASSRQASGSNEQFF. The CDR3 bases are TGTGCCAGCAGTCGTCAGGCTAGCGGGAGCAATGAGCAGTTCTTC.

The V call is TRBV7-8, the J call TRBJ1-1; D gene uncertain. The ends were cut back, 0 bases at V and 1 base at J, with 18 bases in the middle. Germline V lookup: CDR1 SGHVS, CDR2 FQNEAQ. There are 18 residues in the CDR3. CDR3 protein: CASSLAPQDPLSNTEAFF. For the CDR3, the DNA is TGTGCCAGCAGCTTAGCTCCCCAGGATCCATTATCGAACACTGAAGCTTTCTTT. Based on the CDR3 plus reference TRBV7-8 and TRBJ1-1, the full variable domain is GAGVSQSPRYKVAKRGQDVALRCDPISGHVSLFWYQQALGQGPEFLTYFQNEAQLDKSGLPSDRFFAERPEGSVSTLKIQRTQQEDSAVYLCASSLAPQDPLSNTEAFFGQGTRLTVV.

V gene TRBV4-3 combines with J gene TRBJ2-3, with 11 bases that match TRBD1. The length of the CDR3 is 17 residues. The germline CDR1 and CDR2 sequences are LGHNA and YSLEER. V dropped 1 base and J dropped 3; count of bases not matched to a gene: 6. The CDR3 coding sequence is TGCGCCAGCAGCCAAGGGCGAGGGACAGGGGGGACAGATACGCAGTATTTT. Protein product: CASSQGRGTGGTDTQYF.

The chain recombines TRBV28 with TRBJ2-7; weak D call: TRBD1 (6 bases). The germline gives CDR1 MDHEN, CDR2 SYDVKM. The CDR3 extends over 15 amino acids. The V and J ends lost 11 bases and 4 bases respectively, with 24 bases between them. In DNA, the CDR3 is TGTGCCGTCCAAACAACAGGGAGTAAAAATTACGAGCAGTACTTC. This codes for CAVQTTGSKNYEQYF.

The genes are TRBV19 and TRBJ2-7; D perhaps matches TRBD2 (6 bases). CDR1 is LNHDA and CDR2 is SQIVND in the germline V gene (reference sequence). This CDR3 has 17 residues. Trimming took 5 bases from V and 0 from J, leaving 20 bases between them. CDR3 sequence reads: CASSPLASGLSSYEQYF. DNA for the CDR3: TGTGCCAGTAGTCCCCTAGCGTCTGGGTTGAGCTCCTACGAGCAGTACTTC.

A note on this clone: At one end the junction does not follow the germline gene, possibly because of a read error. The sample has other DNA sequences that encode this CDR3 too. This chain joins TRBV12-3 or TRBV12-4 and TRBJ1-2; no reliable D call. This CDR3 is built from 12 residues. CDR3 region: CASSFEYQGYTF. Written as DNA, the CDR3 is TGCGCCAGCAGTTTCGAGTATCAGGGCTACACCTTC.

This chain joins TRBV20-1 and TRBJ1-1, with D perhaps matching TRBD1 (6 bases). CDR3 length equals 15 residues. Germline lookup yields CDR1 DFQATT and CDR2 SNEGSKA (reference sequence). The V end lost 3 bases, the J end lost 0 bases, and 14 bases lay between the germline ends. The CDR3 nucleotides read TGCAGTGCTAGTTCTGGGGGGGGCTTGAACACTGAAGCTTTCTTT. Encoded protein: CSASSGGGLNTEAFF.

The chain recombines TRBV18 with TRBJ2-5; 9 bases match TRBD1. Trimming took 4 bases from V and 3 from J; bases not matched to a gene: 0. The CDR3 is made up of 13 amino acids. Germline CDR1 reads KGHSH; CDR2 reads LQKENI. Here the CDR3 reads CASSRTGEETQYF. CDR3 sequence (DNA): TGTGCCAGCTCACGGACAGGGGAAGAGACCCAGTACTTC.

The chain joins TRBV19 to TRBJ1-2; 9 bases map to TRBD1. J was trimmed by 6 bases and V by 9 bases; bases with no gene match: 11. Germline V CDR1 and CDR2: LNHDA, SQIVND (reference sequence). This CDR3 comprises 14 residues. The CDR3 DNA follows: TGTGCCAGCGGGACAGGGAGGATCGGGAATGGCTACACCTTC. Protein product: CASGTGRIGNGYTF.